Following are 17 T cell receptor beta chains from one sample sequenced in a study of blood T cell repertoires in COVID-19. TCRdb's copy holds only in-frame clones and misses some; the assay was immunoSEQ multiplex PCR. This sample has roughly 230,000 clones; 80% to 85% occur once, and the top ten carry about 3%. The sequenced sample consisted of PBMCs or T cells enriched from blood (not recorded which). The receptors here all came from a man aged 45-65 years who had recovered from COVID-19.

Notes on this clone: One end of the junction fails to match germline, which may point to a read error. This chain joins TRBV5-1 and TRBJ2-5; 7 nucleotides match TRBD2. Germline loops: CDR1 SGHRS, CDR2 YFSETQ. CDR3 length: 13 residues. In DNA, the CDR3 is TGCGCCAGCAGTTTGGGAGGGTACGAGACCCAGTACTTC. It yields the protein CASSLGGYETQYF.

The chain uses TRBV10-2 and TRBJ2-5; TRBD1 matches at 9 bases. The CDR3 has 20 residues. CDR1 WSHSY and CDR2 SAAADI come from the germline V gene. With 3 bases clipped from V and 5 bases from J, the junction kept 22 bases outside the gene matches. The CDR3 here is CASSESLAGTGTWGWETQYF. DNA of the CDR3: TGCGCCAGCAGTGAATCACTGGCGGGGACAGGGACATGGGGATGGGAGACCCAGTACTTC.

On this clone: Germline is not matched at one junction end, which may reflect a read error. V usage is TRBV30 and J usage is TRBJ2-7; 7 bases align to TRBD1. The CDR3 loop spans 21 amino acids. CDR1 and CDR2 from the germline V gene are GTSNPN and SVGIG (reference sequence). In nucleotides, the CDR3 is TGTGCCTGGAGTTCCTCCACCAATCTCCGACAGGGTATATTCTCAAATCGCCACCCCCACTTC. Translation gives CAWSSSTNLRQGIFSNRHPHF.

The V gene is TRBV5-1, the J gene TRBJ2-7, with TRBD1 as a possible D gene (6 bases). Trimming took 4 bases from V and 1 from J, leaving 15 bases between them. Germline CDR1 reads SGHRS; CDR2 reads YFSETQ. CDR3 length: 15 residues. The CDR3, as DNA: TGCGCCAGCAGCCCTCAGGGGTACCCTTCCTACGAGCAGTACTTC. Its protein is CASSPQGYPSYEQYF. Full variable domain (outside the CDR3, taken from reference TRBV5-1 and TRBJ2-7): KAGVTQTPRYLIKTRGQQVTLSCSPISGHRSVSWYQQTPGQGLQFLFEYFSETQRNKGNFPGRFSGRQFSNSRSEMNVSTLELGDSALYLCASSPQGYPSYEQYFGPGTRLTVT.

The chain employs TRBV12-3 or TRBV12-4 and TRBJ1-6, with D perhaps TRBD1 (5 bases). CDR3 length: 13 amino acids. The V and J ends lost 4 bases and 13 bases respectively, with 14 bases between them. CDR3 sequence: CASSSAIGGPLHF. The DNA of the CDR3 is TGTGCCAGCAGTTCGGCCATCGGGGGTCCCCTCCACTTT.

V usage is TRBV19 and J usage is TRBJ1-1, with no clear D. Germline V CDR1 and CDR2: LNHDA, SQIVND (reference sequence). The CDR3 totals 16 residues. The V and J ends lost 5 bases and 6 bases respectively, with 22 bases between them. The CDR3 DNA reads as TGTGCCAGTAGTTCCACTTGGCAGGTCCAATGGGCTGAAGCTTTCTTT. Its protein product is CASSSTWQVQWAEAFF.

In its sample, this clone was seen a few times. The chain links TRBV6-5 to TRBJ1-1; 7 nucleotides line up with TRBD1. This CDR3 has 15 residues. V was pared by 6 bases and J by 5 bases, with 12 bases of the junction left unmatched. The germline CDR1 and CDR2 sequences are MNHEY and SVGAGI. This CDR3 is CASSPKQGQGTEAFF. The DNA of the CDR3 is TGTGCCAGCAGCCCAAAACAGGGGCAGGGAACTGAAGCTTTCTTT.

V and J are TRBV19 and TRBJ2-6, with D perhaps matching TRBD1 (6 bases). V gave up 4 bases and J gave up 0 bases, with 10 bases separating them. Germline V gives CDR1 LNHDA, CDR2 SQIVND (reference sequence). The CDR3 runs 16 residues. The CDR3 nucleotides are TGTGCCAGTAGTACCGGACAGTACTCTGGGGCCAACGTCCTGACTTTC. Amino acids: CASSTGQYSGANVLTF.

J is TRBJ2-7 and V is TRBV11-3; the match to TRBD2 covers 9 bases. The CDR3 is 16 amino acids. Germline values: CDR1 SGHNT, CDR2 YENEEA. With 5 bases clipped from V and 0 bases from J, the junction kept 8 bases outside the gene matches. In DNA form, the CDR3 reads TGTGCCAGCAGCCGCCGCGTAGCGGGAGCCTCCTACGAGCAGTACTTC. Translation gives CASSRRVAGASYEQYF.

V usage is TRBV21-1 and J usage is TRBJ2-6; the table's D call of TRBD1 was not tested on the DNA. TRBV21-1 is designated a pseudogene. The CDR3 totals 19 residues. The chain's CDR3 is CASTRGTGAPNSGANVLTF. The CDR3 nucleotides read TGTGCCAGCACCAGGGGGACAGGGGCACCTAACTCTGGGGCCAACGTCCTGACTTTC.

The gene calls are TRBV20-1 and TRBJ1-5; D possibly corresponds to TRBD1 (6 bases). CDR3 length: 11 residues. Deletions cut 3 bases from V and 10 bases from J, with 10 bases between. Germline V CDR1 and CDR2: DFQATT, SNEGSKA (reference sequence). The CDR3 loop reads CSARVGGPQHF. The CDR3 DNA is TGCAGTGCTAGGGTTGGGGGCCCCCAGCATTTT.

CDR3 nucleotide sequence: TGTGCCAGCAGCTTGGGACTAGCGGGGCACTCCTACGAGCAGTACTTC. This translates into CASSLGLAGHSYEQYF. This chain joins TRBV5-5 and TRBJ2-7; TRBD2 matches 11 bases. CDR1 and CDR2 (germline): SGHKS, YYEKEE (reference sequence). CDR3 size: 16 residues. Trimming cost V 0 bases and J 0 bases; bases outside gene matches: 2.

Here the CDR3 DNA reads TGCGCCAGCAGCCTACAGACAGGGGGAGTTATGAACACTGAAGCTTTCTTT. Protein: CASSLQTGGVMNTEAFF. The chain combines TRBV4-1 with TRBJ1-1; 9 bases fit TRBD1. The CDR3 has 17 residues. Unmatched junction bases numbered 9, after V lost 4 bases and J lost 0 bases. Germline V gene sequence: CDR1 MGHRA, CDR2 YSYEKL.

This clone was recorded once. The chain has TRBV28 and TRBJ1-2, with D unclear. V lost 7 bases and J 3 bases, leaving 12 bases between the germline ends. Germline CDR1 and CDR2: MDHEN and SYDVKM. The CDR3 extends over 13 amino acids. The chain's CDR3 is CASTEATDYGYTF. The CDR3 coding sequence is TGTGCCAGCACCGAAGCCACGGACTATGGCTACACCTTC.

The genes are TRBV10-1 and TRBJ1-2; D gene uncertain. The CDR3 length is 13 residues. V was pared by 5 bases and J by 1 base, with 8 bases between. CDR1 and CDR2 (germline): WNHNN, SYGVQD (reference sequence). CDR3: CASSRGINYGYTF. In DNA form, the CDR3 reads TGCGCCAGCAGTCGGGGTATTAACTATGGCTACACCTTC.

The V call is TRBV28, the J call TRBJ2-1; tentative D call: TRBD1 (6 bases). The V and J ends lost 8 bases and 4 bases respectively, with 12 bases between them. Looked up from germline, CDR1 is MDHEN and CDR2 is SYDVKM. This CDR3 comprises 13 residues. CDR3 amino acids: CASVNDRYNEQFF. The DNA for the CDR3 is TGTGCCAGCGTCAACGACAGGTACAATGAGCAGTTCTTC.

A few counts support this clone. The chain is built from TRBV10-1 and TRBJ2-6; D is unresolved. This CDR3 spans 13 amino acids. From germline, CDR1 is WNHNN and CDR2 SYGVQD (reference sequence). V gave up 8 bases and J gave up 0 bases, with 5 bases separating them. Here the CDR3 DNA reads TGCGCCAGCTCGCGCTCTGGGGCCAACGTCCTGACTTTC. It yields the protein CASSRSGANVLTF.